The 12 T cell receptor beta chains in this list originate from one sample, sequenced in a study of T cell responses to AZD1222 COVID-19 vaccine. Sequenced by immunoSEQ multiplex PCR; TCRdb stores in-frame clones only, minus some. The table records about 130,000 clones, 90% to 95% of them present only once. The sample was peripheral blood, taken on day 0 of AZD1222 vaccination. These receptors were collected from an adult in good health.

This chain links TRBV4-3 with TRBJ2-7; D unclear. Germline loops: CDR1 LGHNA, CDR2 YSLEER. Trimming stripped 2 bases from V and 1 base from J, with 9 bases between. The CDR3 runs 14 residues. CDR3 DNA sequence: TGCGCCAGCAGCCAACTACGGTCTTCCTACGAGCAGTACTTC. Protein sequence: CASSQLRSSYEQYF.

The chain carries TRBV10-3 and TRBJ2-5, with 8 bases identical to TRBD1. The CDR3 loop spans 15 amino acids. Trimming removed 6 bases from V and 2 bases from J; junction bases left unmatched: 8. Germline-derived CDR1 and CDR2 are ENHRY and SYGVKD. CDR3 loop: CAISLGQGQQETQYF. The CDR3 region has the DNA TGTGCCATCAGCCTTGGACAGGGCCAACAAGAGACCCAGTACTTC.

This clone was detected only once. J is TRBJ2-7 and V is TRBV10-1; no definite D call. The germline V and J ends were trimmed by 0 bases and 6 bases, with 9 bases remaining between them. The V gene's germline CDR1 is WNHNN and CDR2 SYGVQD (reference sequence). The CDR3 is made up of 13 amino acids. The CDR3 protein is CASSESQGGEQYF. CDR3 nucleotide sequence: TGCGCCAGCAGTGAGTCACAAGGTGGCGAGCAGTACTTC.

This chain links TRBV28 with TRBJ1-6; D gene uncertain. Trimming removed 1 base from V and 5 bases from J, with 9 bases in between. The CDR3 extends over 15 amino acids. Germline values: CDR1 MDHEN, CDR2 SYDVKM. DNA for the CDR3: TGTGCCAGCAGTTTATATCGCACGGATAATTCACCCCTCCACTTT. Its protein is CASSLYRTDNSPLHF.

The chain has TRBV10-3 and TRBJ1-5; D is ambiguous. This CDR3 is built from 14 residues. The germline CDR1 and CDR2 sequences are ENHRY and SYGVKD. Trimming left V 1 base short and J 0 bases short, with 4 bases between. CDR3 coding DNA: TGTGCCATCAGTGAGTACAGTAGCAATCAGCCCCAGCATTTT. Residues: CAISEYSSNQPQHF.

V usage is TRBV27 and J usage is TRBJ2-1, with 15 bases aligning to TRBD2. The CDR3 runs to 16 residues. CDR1 is MNHEY, CDR2 SMNVEV, per germline (reference sequence). V dropped 5 bases and J dropped 7; count of bases not matched to a gene: 6. The CDR3 is CASSAGTSGGWNEQFF. The CDR3 region has the DNA TGTGCCAGCAGTGCCGGGACTAGCGGGGGGTGGAATGAGCAGTTCTTC.

This chain uses TRBV7-9 with TRBJ2-5; TRBD1 matches at 9 bases. Trimming at V came to 1 base and at J to 2 bases, leaving 5 bases not matched to a gene. CDR1 SEHNR and CDR2 FQNEAQ come from the germline V gene (reference sequence). The CDR3 is 16 residues long. The CDR3 DNA sequence: TGTGCCAGCAGCTTAGGAGGGACAGGGCCTCAAGAGACCCAGTACTTC. Its translation is CASSLGGTGPQETQYF.

In nucleotides, the CDR3 is TGCGCCAGCAGCCCAGGCCGGGGATCCTACGAGCAGTACTTC. It yields the protein CASSPGRGSYEQYF. The chain carries TRBV10-1 and TRBJ2-7, with D perhaps TRBD2 (5 bases). The germline gives CDR1 WNHNN, CDR2 SYGVQD (reference sequence). This CDR3 spans 14 amino acids. The V end was cut by 6 bases, the J end by 1 base, with 13 bases between.

As for this clone: The junction and the germline gene differ at one end; a read error may be behind it. This chain joins TRBV7-7 and TRBJ2-1; TRBD1 matches at 7 bases. The length of the CDR3 is 15 residues. Per germline, CDR1 SSHAT and CDR2 FNYEAQ (reference sequence). CDR3 sequence reads: CASSRDSRFGDEQFF. Here the CDR3 DNA reads TGTGCTAGCAGCCGGGACAGCCGCTTTGGGGATGAGCAGTTCTTC.

This clone has only a few counts. The J gene is TRBJ1-6, the V gene TRBV25-1; D call uncertain. Trimming shortened V by 4 bases and J by 5 bases, and 3 bases separated the two germline ends. CDR3 length: 12 amino acids. The V gene's germline CDR1 is MGHDK and CDR2 SYGVNS. The CDR3 region has the DNA TGTGCCAGCAGTGTCGATAATTCACCCCTCCACTTT. This codes for CASSVDNSPLHF.

The chain recombines TRBV4-3 with TRBJ1-2, with 8 bases matching TRBD1. CDR1 and CDR2 from the germline V gene are LGHNA and YSLEER. CDR3 length: 16 residues. V lost 3 bases and J lost 4; bases outside the gene matches: 10. CDR3 region: CASSQTPGGAGYGYTF. The CDR3 nucleotides are TGCGCCAGCAGCCAGACCCCAGGGGGCGCGGGCTATGGCTACACCTTC.

This clone was seen just once. The chain combines TRBV7-2 with TRBJ1-2; D gene unclear. Germline V gene sequence: CDR1 SGHTA, CDR2 FQGNSA. V lost 1 base and J 7 bases, leaving 22 bases between the germline ends. This CDR3 has 17 residues. CDR3 residues: CASSLVSTDAPRAGYTF. Written as DNA, the CDR3 is TGTGCCAGCAGCTTAGTCTCGACGGACGCTCCCCGGGCTGGCTACACCTTC.